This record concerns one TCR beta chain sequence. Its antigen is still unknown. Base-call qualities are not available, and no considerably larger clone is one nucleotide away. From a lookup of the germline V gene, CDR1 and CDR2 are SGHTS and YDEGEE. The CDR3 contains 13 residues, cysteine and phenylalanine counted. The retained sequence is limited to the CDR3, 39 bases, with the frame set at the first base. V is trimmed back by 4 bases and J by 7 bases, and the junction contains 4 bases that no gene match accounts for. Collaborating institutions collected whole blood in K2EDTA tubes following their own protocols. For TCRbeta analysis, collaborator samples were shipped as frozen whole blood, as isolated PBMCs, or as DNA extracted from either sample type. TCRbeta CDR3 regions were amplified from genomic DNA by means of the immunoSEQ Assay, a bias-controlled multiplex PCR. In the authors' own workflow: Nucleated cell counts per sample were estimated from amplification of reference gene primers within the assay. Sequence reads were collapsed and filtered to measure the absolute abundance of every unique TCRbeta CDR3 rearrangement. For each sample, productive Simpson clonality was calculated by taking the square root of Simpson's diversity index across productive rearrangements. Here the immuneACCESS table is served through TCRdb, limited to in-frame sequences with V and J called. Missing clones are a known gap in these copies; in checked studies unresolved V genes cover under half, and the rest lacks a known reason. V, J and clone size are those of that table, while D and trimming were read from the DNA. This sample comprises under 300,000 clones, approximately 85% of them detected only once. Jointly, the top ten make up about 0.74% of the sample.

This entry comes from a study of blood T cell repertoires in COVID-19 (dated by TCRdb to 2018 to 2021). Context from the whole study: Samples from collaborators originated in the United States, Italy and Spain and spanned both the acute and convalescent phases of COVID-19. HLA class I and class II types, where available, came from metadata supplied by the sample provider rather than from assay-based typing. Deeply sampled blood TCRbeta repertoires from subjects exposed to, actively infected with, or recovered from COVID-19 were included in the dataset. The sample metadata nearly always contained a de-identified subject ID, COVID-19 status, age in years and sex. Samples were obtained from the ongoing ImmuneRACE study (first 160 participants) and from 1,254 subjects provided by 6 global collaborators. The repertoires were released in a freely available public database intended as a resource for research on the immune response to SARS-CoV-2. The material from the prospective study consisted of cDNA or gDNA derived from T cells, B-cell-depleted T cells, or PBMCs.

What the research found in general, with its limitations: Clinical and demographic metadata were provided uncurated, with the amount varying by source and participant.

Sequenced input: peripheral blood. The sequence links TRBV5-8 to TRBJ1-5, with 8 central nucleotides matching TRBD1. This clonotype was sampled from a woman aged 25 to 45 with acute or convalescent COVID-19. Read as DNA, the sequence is TGTGCCAGCAGCCAACAGGGGGGACAGCCCCAGCATTTT. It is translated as CASSQQGGQPQHF.